These 5 T cell receptor beta chains were all obtained from the same sample, sequenced in a study of identical twins. Using its own MiXCR run on the 5' RACE reads, TCRdb lists one record per CDR3 protein. The table records 430,000 or so distinct CDR3 sequences, 20% to 25% of them present only once. The sample was also reused in another study, on T cells expressing NK-cell markers.

Sequencing was done on a sample of CD4+ T cells sorted from blood. These receptors came from a woman in her late teens or twenties in good health.

This clonotype has a count of ten or more. The chain recombines TRBV5-1 with TRBJ2-1; 7 nucleotides agree with TRBD2. Looked up from germline, CDR1 is SGHRS and CDR2 is YFSETQ. The CDR3 covers 16 residues. V shed 0 bases and J 4 bases; nucleotides not matched to a gene: 7. Here the CDR3 reads CASSLAGGRSYNEQFF. The CDR3 region has the DNA TGCGCCAGCAGCTTGGCGGGCGGGAGATCATACAATGAGCAGTTCTTC.

The CDR3 region has the DNA TGCGCCAGCAGAGAGAGGAGCTCCTACGAGCAGTACTTC. Its translation is CASRERSSYEQYF. The gene calls are TRBV5-1 and TRBJ2-7; D is unresolved. V gave up 5 bases and J gave up 0 bases, with 9 bases separating them. This CDR3 contains 13 residues. CDR1 is SGHRS and CDR2 is YFSETQ in the germline V gene.

This chain links TRBV7-2 with TRBJ2-5; 7 bases align to TRBD2. The CDR3 has 13 residues. Germline CDR1 and CDR2: SGHTA and FQGNSA. J lost 2 bases, V lost 8 bases, and 5 bases had no gene match. As DNA, the CDR3 is TGTGCCAGCGCGCCTAGCGGACAAGAGACCCAGTACTTC. As protein: CASAPSGQETQYF.

This chain uses TRBV12-3 or TRBV12-4 with TRBJ2-1; 7 nucleotides match TRBD1. J was trimmed by 11 bases and V by 7 bases; bases with no gene match: 8. The CDR3 covers 12 residues. The CDR3 sequence: CASNPGQAKQFF. CDR3 DNA sequence: TGTGCCAGCAACCCCGGACAGGCGAAGCAGTTCTTC.

The chain couples TRBV11-1 to TRBJ2-2; the match to TRBD2 covers 9 bases. The length of the CDR3 is 18 residues. Trimming took 3 bases from V and 0 from J; bases not matched to a gene: 8. Germline lookup yields CDR1 SGHAT and CDR2 FQDESV (reference sequence). The CDR3 DNA reads as TGTGCCAGCAGCTTCCAGCGGGGGGTGGTCGCGAACACCGGGGAGCTGTTTTTT. This translates into CASSFQRGVVANTGELFF.